The 2 T cell receptor beta chains below come from one sample, sequenced in a study of shared clonotypes between healthy human individuals. Only in-frame clones appear in the TCRdb table, and some are missing; sequencing was by immunoSEQ multiplex PCR. The table lists about 650,000 clones, nearly 97% of them singletons. Cells designated naive CD8 were CD45RO-negative and were positively selected for CCR7, with terminally differentiated effector memory CD45RA+ cells excluded. What was sequenced was naive CD8+ T cells sorted from blood. These receptors all stem from a woman under 40 in good health.

The CDR3 sequence is CASSMVHRAPNQPQHF. Here the CDR3 DNA reads TGTGCCAGTAGTATGGTACACAGGGCCCCCAATCAGCCCCAGCATTTT. V usage is TRBV19 and J usage is TRBJ1-5; TRBD1 might be the D (6 bases). V was trimmed by 3 bases and J by 3 bases, leaving 15 bases between them. This CDR3 is 16 amino acids long. The germline CDR1 and CDR2 sequences are LNHDA and SQIVND (reference sequence).

The V gene is TRBV4-1, the J gene TRBJ2-1; 16 nucleotides line up with TRBD2. Trimming took 0 bases from V and 8 from J; bases not matched to a gene: 4. CDR3 size: 17 residues. Germline V gene data show CDR1 as MGHRA and CDR2 as YSYEKL. This CDR3 reads CASSQDGTSGREDEQFF. The CDR3 DNA sequence: TGCGCCAGCAGCCAAGACGGGACTAGCGGGAGGGAGGATGAGCAGTTCTTC.